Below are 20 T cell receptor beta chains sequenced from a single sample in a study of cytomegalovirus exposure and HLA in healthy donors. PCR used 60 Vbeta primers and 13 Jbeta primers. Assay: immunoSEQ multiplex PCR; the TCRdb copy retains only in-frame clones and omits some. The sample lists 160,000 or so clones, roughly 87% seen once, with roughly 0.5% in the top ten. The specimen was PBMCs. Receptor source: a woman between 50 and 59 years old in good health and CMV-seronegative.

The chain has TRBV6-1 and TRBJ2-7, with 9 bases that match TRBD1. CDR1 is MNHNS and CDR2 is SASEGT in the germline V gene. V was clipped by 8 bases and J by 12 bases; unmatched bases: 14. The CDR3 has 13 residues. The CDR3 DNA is TGTGCCAGCGGGCCGGGACAGGGAAGACCACCGTACTTC. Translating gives CASGPGQGRPPYF.

The CDR3 sequence is CASSVYGEETQYF. The CDR3 DNA reads TGTGCCAGCAGCGTCTATGGGGAGGAGACCCAGTACTTC. The chain combines TRBV9 with TRBJ2-5; D perhaps matches TRBD2 (5 bases). Trimming removed 2 bases at V and 5 bases at J, with 10 bases between. Germline V gene lookup returns CDR1 SGDLS and CDR2 YYNGEE. This CDR3 is built from 13 residues.

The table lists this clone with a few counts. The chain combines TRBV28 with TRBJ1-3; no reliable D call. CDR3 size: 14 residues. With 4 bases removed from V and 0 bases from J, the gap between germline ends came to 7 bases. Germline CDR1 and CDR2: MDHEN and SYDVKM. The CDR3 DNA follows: TGTGCCAGCAGTTCCGGACTCTCTGGAAACACCATATATTTT. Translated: CASSSGLSGNTIYF.

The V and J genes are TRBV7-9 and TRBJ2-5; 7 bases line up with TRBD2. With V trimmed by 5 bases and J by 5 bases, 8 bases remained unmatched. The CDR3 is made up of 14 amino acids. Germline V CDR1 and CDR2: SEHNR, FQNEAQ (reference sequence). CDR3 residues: CASSQAGMSETQYF. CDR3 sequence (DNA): TGTGCCAGCAGCCAAGCGGGGATGTCGGAGACCCAGTACTTC.

The CDR3 DNA reads as TGTGCCAGCAGTTACTCGCGTACGGGGAACTATGGCTACACCTTC. Translation: CASSYSRTGNYGYTF. V is TRBV6-5 and J is TRBJ1-2; D is undetermined. Between the trimmed V and J ends, which lost 0 bases and 2 bases, there was a span of 10 bases. This CDR3 has 15 amino acids. Germline CDR1 MNHEY, CDR2 SVGAGI.

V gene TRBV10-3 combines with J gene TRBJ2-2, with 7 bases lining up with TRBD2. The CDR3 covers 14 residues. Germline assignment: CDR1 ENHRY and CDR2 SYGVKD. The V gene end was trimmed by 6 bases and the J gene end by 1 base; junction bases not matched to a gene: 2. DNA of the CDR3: TGTGCCATCAGGACTAGCCTGAACACCGGGGAGCTGTTTTTT. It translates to CAIRTSLNTGELFF.

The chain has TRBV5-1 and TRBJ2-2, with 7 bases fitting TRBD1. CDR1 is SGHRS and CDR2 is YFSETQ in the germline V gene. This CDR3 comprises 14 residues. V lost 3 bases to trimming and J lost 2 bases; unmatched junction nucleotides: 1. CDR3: CASSWTGNTGELFF. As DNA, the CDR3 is TGCGCCAGCAGCTGGACAGGTAACACCGGGGAGCTGTTTTTT.

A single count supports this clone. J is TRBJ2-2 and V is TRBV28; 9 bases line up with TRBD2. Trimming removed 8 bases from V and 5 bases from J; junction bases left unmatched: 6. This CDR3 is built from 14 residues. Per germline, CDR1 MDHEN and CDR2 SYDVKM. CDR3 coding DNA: TGTGCCAGCGGGTTAGCGGGAGCGACCGGGGAGCTGTTTTTT. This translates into CASGLAGATGELFF.

The DNA for the CDR3 is TGTGCCAGCAGTCCCCCTTCAGTATGGGAGCAGTACTTC. Protein: CASSPPSVWEQYF. The V gene is TRBV28, the J gene TRBJ2-5; TRBD2 is a possible D gene (5 bases). CDR1 MDHEN and CDR2 SYDVKM come from the germline V gene. The CDR3 consists of 13 residues. V was pared by 5 bases and J by 11 bases, with 18 bases between.

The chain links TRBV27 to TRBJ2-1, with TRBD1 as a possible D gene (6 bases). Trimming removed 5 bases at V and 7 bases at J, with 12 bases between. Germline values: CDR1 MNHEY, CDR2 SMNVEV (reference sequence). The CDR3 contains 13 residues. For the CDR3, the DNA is TGTGCCAGCAGTACAGGGTTCGTTAATGAGCAGTTCTTC. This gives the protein CASSTGFVNEQFF.

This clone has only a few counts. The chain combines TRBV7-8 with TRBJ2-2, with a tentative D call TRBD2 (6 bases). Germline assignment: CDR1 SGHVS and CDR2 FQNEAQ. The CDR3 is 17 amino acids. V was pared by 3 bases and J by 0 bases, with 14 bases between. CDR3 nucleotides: TGTGCCAGCAGCTTGGGGTGGGGGGATACGAACACCGGGGAGCTGTTTTTT. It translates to CASSLGWGDTNTGELFF.

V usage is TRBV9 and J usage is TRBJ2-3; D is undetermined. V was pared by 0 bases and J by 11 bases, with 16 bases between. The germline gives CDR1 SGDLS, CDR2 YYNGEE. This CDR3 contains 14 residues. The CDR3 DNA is TGTGCCAGCAGCGTAGAAGCGTCGGCGGAAGGGCAGTATTTT. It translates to CASSVEASAEGQYF.

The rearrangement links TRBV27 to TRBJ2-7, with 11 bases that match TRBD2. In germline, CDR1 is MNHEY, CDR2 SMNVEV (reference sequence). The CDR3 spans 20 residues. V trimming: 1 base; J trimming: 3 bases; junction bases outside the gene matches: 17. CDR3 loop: CASSLLGLAGGPVVGYEQYF. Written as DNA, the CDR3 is TGTGCCAGCAGTTTATTAGGGCTAGCGGGAGGCCCGGTCGTTGGCTACGAGCAGTACTTC.

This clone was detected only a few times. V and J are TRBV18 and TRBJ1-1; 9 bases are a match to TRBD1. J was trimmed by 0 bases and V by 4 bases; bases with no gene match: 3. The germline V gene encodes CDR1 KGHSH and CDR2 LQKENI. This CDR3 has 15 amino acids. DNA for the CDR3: TGTGCCAGCTCACTCCGGGACAGGGTGAACACTGAAGCTTTCTTT. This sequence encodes CASSLRDRVNTEAFF.

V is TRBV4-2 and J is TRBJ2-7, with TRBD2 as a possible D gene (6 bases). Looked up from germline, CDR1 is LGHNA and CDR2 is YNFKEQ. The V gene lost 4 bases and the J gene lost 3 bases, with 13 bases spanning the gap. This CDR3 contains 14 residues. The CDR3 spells CASSRFGSNYEQYF. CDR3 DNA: TGTGCCAGCAGCCGATTCGGGAGTAACTACGAGCAGTACTTC.

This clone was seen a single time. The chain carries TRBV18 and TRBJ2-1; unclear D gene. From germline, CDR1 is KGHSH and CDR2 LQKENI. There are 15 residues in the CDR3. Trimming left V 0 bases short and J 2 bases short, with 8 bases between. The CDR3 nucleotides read TGTGCCAGCTCACCACCAGAGGCCCCCTACAATGAGCAGTTCTTC. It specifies CASSPPEAPYNEQFF.

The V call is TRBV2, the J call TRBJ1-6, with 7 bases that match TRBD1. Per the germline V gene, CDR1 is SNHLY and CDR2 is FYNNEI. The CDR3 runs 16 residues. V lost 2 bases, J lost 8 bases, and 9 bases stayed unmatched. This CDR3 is CASSESPGTAHSPLHF. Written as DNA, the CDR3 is TGTGCCAGCAGTGAAAGTCCCGGGACAGCACATTCACCCCTCCACTTT.

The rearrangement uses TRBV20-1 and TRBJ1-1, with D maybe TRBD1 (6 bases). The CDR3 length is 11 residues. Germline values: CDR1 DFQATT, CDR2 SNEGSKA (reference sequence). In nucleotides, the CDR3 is TGCGTGTTACAGGGGAACACTGAAGCTTTCTTT. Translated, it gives CVLQGNTEAFF.

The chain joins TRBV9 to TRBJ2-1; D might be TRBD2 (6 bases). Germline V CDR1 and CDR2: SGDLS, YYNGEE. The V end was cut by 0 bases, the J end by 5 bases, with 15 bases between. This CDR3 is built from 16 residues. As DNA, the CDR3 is TGTGCCAGCAGCGTAGCTTTAGGAGCGGGTGACAATGAGCAGTTCTTC. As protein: CASSVALGAGDNEQFF.

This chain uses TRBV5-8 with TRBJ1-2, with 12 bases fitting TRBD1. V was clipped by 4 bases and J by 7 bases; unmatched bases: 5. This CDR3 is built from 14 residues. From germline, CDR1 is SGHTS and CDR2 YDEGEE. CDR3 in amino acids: CASSRGQGASGYTF. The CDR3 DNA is TGTGCCAGCAGCCGGGGACAGGGGGCGTCTGGCTACACCTTC.